This T cell receptor (beta chain) originates from a study of shared clonotypes between healthy human individuals. As for the study in general: The plates for each donor numbered three CD4 naive, three CD4 memory, two CD8 naive and one CD8 memory.

This table comes from immunoSEQ multiplex PCR, and its TCRdb copy is limited to in-frame clones, with some not included. Of approximately 740,000 clones detected, 80% to 95% appear once; the ten largest clones hold around 24%. The naive CD8 population came from CD45RO-negative cells selected for CCR7, without terminally differentiated effector memory CD45RA+ cells. Study outcomes and limitations: The sharing of about 5.3% of naive CD4 clonotypes was seen across a handful of donors.

This CDR3 spans 15 amino acids. The junction had 11 bases not matched to a gene; V was cut back by 7 bases and J by 5 bases. Germline CDR1 is SEHNR and CDR2 is FQNEAQ (reference sequence). In the case of this clone: Its target is not known.

The chain has TRBV7-9 and TRBJ2-4; TRBD2 agrees at 7 bases. This TCR was sampled from a man aged 25-40 years in good health. Sequencing input: naive CD8+ T cells sorted from blood. Here the CDR3 DNA reads TGTGCCAGCACCCACGGACTAGGAAGGCAAAACATTCAGTACTTC. Translating it yields CASTHGLGRQNIQYF.